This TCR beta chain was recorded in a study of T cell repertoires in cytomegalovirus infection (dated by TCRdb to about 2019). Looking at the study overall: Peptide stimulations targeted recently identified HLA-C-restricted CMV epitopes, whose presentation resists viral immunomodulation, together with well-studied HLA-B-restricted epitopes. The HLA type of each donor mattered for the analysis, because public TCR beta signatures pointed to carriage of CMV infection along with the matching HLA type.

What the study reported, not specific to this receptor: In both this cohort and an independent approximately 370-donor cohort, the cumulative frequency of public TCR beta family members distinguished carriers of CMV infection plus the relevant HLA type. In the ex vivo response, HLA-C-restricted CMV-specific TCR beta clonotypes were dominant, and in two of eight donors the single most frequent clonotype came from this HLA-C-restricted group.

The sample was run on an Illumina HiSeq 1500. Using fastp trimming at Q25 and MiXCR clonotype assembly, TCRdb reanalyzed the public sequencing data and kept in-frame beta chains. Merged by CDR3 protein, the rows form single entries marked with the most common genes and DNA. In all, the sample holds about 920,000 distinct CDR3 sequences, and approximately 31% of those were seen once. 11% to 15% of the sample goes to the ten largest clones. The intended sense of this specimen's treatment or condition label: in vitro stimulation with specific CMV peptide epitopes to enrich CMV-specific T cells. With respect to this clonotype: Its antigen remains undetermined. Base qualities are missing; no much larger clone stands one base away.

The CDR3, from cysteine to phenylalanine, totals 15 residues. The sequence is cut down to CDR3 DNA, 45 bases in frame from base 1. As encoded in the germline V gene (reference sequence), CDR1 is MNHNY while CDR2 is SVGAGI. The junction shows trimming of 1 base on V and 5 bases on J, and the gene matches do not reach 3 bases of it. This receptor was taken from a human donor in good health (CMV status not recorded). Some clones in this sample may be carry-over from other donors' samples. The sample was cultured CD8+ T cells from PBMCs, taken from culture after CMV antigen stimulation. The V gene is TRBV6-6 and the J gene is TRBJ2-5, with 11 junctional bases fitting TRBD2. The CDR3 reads CASSYLAGGPETQYF. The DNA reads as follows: TGTGCCAGCAGTTACTTAGCGGGGGGGCCGGAGACCCAGTACTTC.